This T cell receptor beta chain stems from a study of T cell responses to AZD1222 COVID-19 vaccine (dated by TCRdb to about 2021). Broadly, across the study: AZD1222 recipients whose second dose came at about 4 weeks and those whose second dose came at about 12 weeks were combined into one group, since spike-specific TCR depth and breadth did not differ between the two schedules. Trial participants were enrolled into age subgroups of 18-55, 56-69 and 70-plus years, which contained about 150, 27 and 61 TCR-sequenced participants, respectively. TCR sequencing was performed for roughly 240 trial participants, of whom 207 were given two doses of AZD1222 and about 25 were given two doses of MenACWY control vaccine.

The CDR3 regions of human TCRbeta chains were subjected to immunosequencing. Under the source paper's analysis protocol: Repertoire TCRs were checked for matches against a reference library of SARS-CoV-2-specific TCRs that had been generated using the MIRA antigen-specificity platform. Breadth was defined as the fraction of unique TCRs that were SARS-CoV-2-associated. Depth was defined as the fraction of total T cells that were SARS-CoV-2-associated. Each spike-specific TCR was assigned to its reactive spike region and to a CD4 or CD8 class using the MIRA data. Log10-transformed breadth and depth values were compared by one-way ANOVA with Sidak's multiple comparisons tests. Entries here come from immuneACCESS through TCRdb and include only in-frame sequences with V and J called. Some clones fail to appear in such tables; in the studies checked, an unresolved V gene covers under half of the shortfall, and the cause of the remainder is unknown. V, J and clone size derive from that table, while D and trimming were established from the DNA sequence. The sample table lists about 160,000 clones, about 93% of them with a count of one. The ten largest clonotypes hold around 1.3% of the sample.

Broad study findings and their caveats: Participants were mostly white British, with more females than males. The authors suggested clonal diversity may have been underestimated. Because no day 14 peak-response samples were available, the repertoires could be characterized only after the peak T cell response. A significant rise in spike-specific TCR breadth and depth was observed after two AZD1222 doses relative to day 0 and relative to MenACWY recipients. The 56-69-year group was small, and its depth increase did not reach significance, likely because of low power. Reportedly, close to half of the unique spike-specific TCRs recognized epitopes lying outside the regions that are mutated in the B.1.351 and B.1.1.7 variants. The whole spike protein was spanned by vaccine-associated CD4 TCRs, and dominant responses were seen in regions 160-218 and 743-854. Conclusions about previously exposed vaccinees are limited, since just 6 or 7 AZD1222 recipients were seropositive for SARS-CoV-2 at baseline.

With respect to this clone: The specificity of this receptor is unknown. No base qualities exist here, and no much larger clone lies one base off it.

In light of the paper, this sample's time point label describes: baseline before first vaccination. Vaccinee samples were obtained from the UK trials COV001 and COV002, which included a single-blind randomized controlled phase 2/3 trial of AZD1222 (ChAdOx1 nCoV-19) in healthy adults. For TCRbeta chain sequencing, PBMC samples were collected from trial participants at day 0 and at day 28 after the second dose. V is reduced by 1 base and J by 3 bases, leaving a spacing of 7 bases between them. CDR3 length: 14 amino acids, cysteine to phenylalanine. Only the CDR3 portion is preserved as DNA: 42 bases, with reading frame beginning at the first base. As encoded in the germline V gene, CDR1 is MGHRA while CDR2 is YSYEKL.

The chain links TRBV4-1 with TRBJ2-1; the D gene is not confidently resolved. This sample comprised peripheral blood, obtained on day 0 of AZD1222 vaccination. The receptor's source is an adult in good health. The CDR3 region has the sequence CASSQGPDYNEQFF. At the DNA level, the sequence is TGCGCCAGCAGCCAAGGGCCCGACTACAATGAGCAGTTCTTC.